This T cell receptor (beta chain) comes out of a study of T cell repertoires in cytomegalovirus infection. This clonotype has a handful of counts. Its antigen remains unknown. A single record per CDR3 protein comes from TCRdb applying MiXCR to the reads. The sample lists 700,000 to 900,000 distinct CDR3 sequences; almost 30% were seen once. This receptor was taken from a human donor in good health (CMV status not recorded). Some clones in this sample may be carry-over from other donors' samples. This specimen was cultured CD8+ T cells from PBMCs, taken from culture after CMV antigen stimulation.

The CDR3 sequence is CASTPAGGPTDTQYF. DNA for the CDR3: TGTGCCAGTACCCCAGCGGGGGGCCCCACAGATACGCAGTATTTT. The V call is TRBV19, the J call TRBJ2-3; TRBD2 matches at 9 bases. Per the germline V gene, CDR1 is LNHDA and CDR2 is SQIVND (reference sequence). V shed 7 bases and J 2 bases; nucleotides not matched to a gene: 7. The CDR3 loop spans 15 amino acids.